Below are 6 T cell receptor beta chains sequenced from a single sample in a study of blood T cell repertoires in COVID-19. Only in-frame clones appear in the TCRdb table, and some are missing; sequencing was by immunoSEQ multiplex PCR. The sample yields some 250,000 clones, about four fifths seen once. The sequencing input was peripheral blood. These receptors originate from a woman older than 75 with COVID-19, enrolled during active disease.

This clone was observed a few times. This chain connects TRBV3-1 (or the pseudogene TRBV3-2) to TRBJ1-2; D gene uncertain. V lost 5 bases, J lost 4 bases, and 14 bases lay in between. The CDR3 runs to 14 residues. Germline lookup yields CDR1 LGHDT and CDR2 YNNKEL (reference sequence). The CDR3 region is CASSSWLSGYGYTF. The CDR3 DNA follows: TGTGCCAGCAGCTCCTGGCTCAGTGGCTATGGCTACACCTTC.

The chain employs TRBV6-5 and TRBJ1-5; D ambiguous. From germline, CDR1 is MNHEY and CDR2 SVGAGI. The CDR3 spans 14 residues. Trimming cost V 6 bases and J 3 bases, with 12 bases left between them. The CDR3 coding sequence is TGTGCCAGCAGAAACTCAGGTTTCAATCAGCCCCAGCATTTT. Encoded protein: CASRNSGFNQPQHF.

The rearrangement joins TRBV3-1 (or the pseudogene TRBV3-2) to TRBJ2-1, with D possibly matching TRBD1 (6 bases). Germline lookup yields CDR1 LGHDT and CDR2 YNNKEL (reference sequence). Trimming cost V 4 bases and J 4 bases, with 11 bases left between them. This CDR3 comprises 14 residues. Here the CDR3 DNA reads TGTGCCAGCAGCCGGGACAAGTCATACAATGAGCAGTTCTTC. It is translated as CASSRDKSYNEQFF.

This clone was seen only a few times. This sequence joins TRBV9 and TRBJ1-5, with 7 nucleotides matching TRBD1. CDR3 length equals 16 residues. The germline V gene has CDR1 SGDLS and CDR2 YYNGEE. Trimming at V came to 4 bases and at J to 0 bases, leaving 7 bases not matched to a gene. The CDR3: CASSPGTVHSNQPQHF. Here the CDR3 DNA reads TGTGCCAGCAGCCCTGGGACAGTTCATAGCAATCAGCCCCAGCATTTT.

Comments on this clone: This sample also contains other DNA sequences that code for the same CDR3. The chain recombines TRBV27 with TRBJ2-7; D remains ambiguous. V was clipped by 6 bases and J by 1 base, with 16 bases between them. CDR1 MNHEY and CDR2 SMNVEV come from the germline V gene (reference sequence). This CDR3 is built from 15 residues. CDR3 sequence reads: CASRPAGVRSYEQYF. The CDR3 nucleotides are TGTGCCAGCAGACCCGCCGGAGTCCGATCCTACGAGCAGTACTTC.

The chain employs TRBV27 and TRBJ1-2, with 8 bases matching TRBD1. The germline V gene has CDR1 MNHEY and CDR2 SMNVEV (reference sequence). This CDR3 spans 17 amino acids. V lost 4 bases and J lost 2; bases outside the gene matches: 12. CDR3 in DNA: TGTGCCAGCAGTTCGACCTTATGGACAGGGTTGAACTATGGCTACACCTTC. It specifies CASSSTLWTGLNYGYTF.